These 11 T cell receptor beta chains were all obtained from the same sample, sequenced in a study of shared clonotypes between healthy human individuals. Clones were sequenced by immunoSEQ multiplex PCR, and TCRdb holds only the in-frame ones, with some missing. The table includes millions of clones, over 85% detected once. Input material: naive CD4+ T cells sorted from blood. As to subset: CD45RA+ positively selected. These receptors originate from a man aged 18 to 29 in good health.

The chain is built from TRBV9 and TRBJ1-5, with no clear D. CDR1 SGDLS and CDR2 YYNGEE come from the germline V gene. This CDR3 contains 17 residues. V was pared by 4 bases and J by 2 bases, with 19 bases between. CDR3 region: CASSYGPDPLGNQPQHF. CDR3 coding DNA: TGTGCCAGCAGCTACGGACCTGACCCGTTGGGCAATCAGCCCCAGCATTTT.

The chain joins TRBV6-1 to TRBJ2-7, with a weak D call TRBD1 (6 bases). CDR3 length: 15 residues. V shed 8 bases and J shed 3 bases, with 20 bases lying between them. Germline assignment: CDR1 MNHNS and CDR2 SASEGT. The CDR3 sequence is CASGQDSLFFYEQYF. The CDR3 DNA sequence: TGTGCCAGCGGTCAGGACAGCCTCTTTTTCTACGAGCAGTACTTC.

The chain recombines TRBV6-6 with TRBJ2-5; 15 nucleotides agree with TRBD2. Germline-derived CDR1 and CDR2 are MNHNY and SVGAGI (reference sequence). With V trimmed by 6 bases and J by 5 bases, 7 bases remained unmatched. The CDR3 extends over 16 amino acids. CDR3 in amino acids: CASSRGLAGGHETQYF. The CDR3 nucleotides read TGTGCCAGCAGCCGCGGACTAGCGGGGGGGCATGAGACCCAGTACTTC.

V and J are TRBV7-9 and TRBJ1-1; the D gene is possibly TRBD1 (6 bases). Trimming shortened V by 0 bases and J by 8 bases, and 22 bases separated the two germline ends. Looked up from germline, CDR1 is SEHNR and CDR2 is FQNEAQ (reference sequence). This CDR3 comprises 17 residues. CDR3 DNA sequence: TGTGCCAGCAGCTTAGCGGCGGGAGGGGGGCCCCCAGGGGAAGCTTTCTTT. As protein: CASSLAAGGGPPGEAFF.

The chain combines TRBV6-5 with TRBJ1-1; D is ambiguous. The CDR3 spans 16 residues. The germline V gene has CDR1 MNHEY and CDR2 SVGAGI. Trimming took off 2 bases at V and 2 bases at J, with 15 bases between the two ends. The CDR3 DNA follows: TGTGCCAGCAGTTACGACCTTTGGGCAGACAACACTGAAGCTTTCTTT. Translated, it gives CASSYDLWADNTEAFF.

The chain is built from TRBV6-4 and TRBJ2-1; 13 nucleotides agree with TRBD2. CDR1 is MRHNA, CDR2 SNTAGT, per germline. The CDR3 runs to 15 residues. V dropped 5 bases and J dropped 7; count of bases not matched to a gene: 5. The CDR3 spells CASSSLAGGSNEQFF. CDR3 DNA: TGTGCCAGCAGTTCACTAGCGGGGGGGTCAAATGAGCAGTTCTTC.

The V gene is TRBV5-4, the J gene TRBJ2-7; unclear D gene. Germline V gene data show CDR1 as SGHNT and CDR2 as YYREEE (reference sequence). With 0 bases removed from V and 2 bases from J, the gap between germline ends came to 12 bases. CDR3 length: 15 residues. CDR3 amino acids: CASSLGGTVPYEQYF. The CDR3, as DNA: TGTGCCAGCAGCTTGGGAGGTACAGTTCCCTACGAGCAGTACTTC.

As regards this clone: The identical CDR3 is also encoded by other nucleotide sequences in the sample. The chain combines TRBV5-1 with TRBJ1-2; D not certain. This CDR3 is built from 17 residues. Germline V gene sequence: CDR1 SGHRS, CDR2 YFSETQ. The V gene lost 0 bases and the J gene lost 8 bases, with 23 bases spanning the gap. The CDR3, as DNA: TGCGCCAGCAGCTTGGGATCGGCAGACACTCGGCTTCGGGGCTACACCTTC. It is translated as CASSLGSADTRLRGYTF.

The chain links TRBV4-1 to TRBJ2-5, with D possibly being TRBD2 (6 bases). Between the trimmed V and J ends, which lost 1 base and 4 bases, there was a span of 19 bases. Germline V CDR1 and CDR2: MGHRA, YSYEKL. The CDR3 runs to 17 residues. The CDR3: CASSQAGGVPGGETQYF. The CDR3 region has the DNA TGCGCCAGCAGCCAAGCGGGCGGGGTCCCCGGGGGAGAGACCCAGTACTTC.

The chain joins TRBV2 to TRBJ1-5, with 7 bases that match TRBD1. Trimming cost V 7 bases and J 0 bases; bases outside gene matches: 6. This CDR3 contains 15 residues. In germline, CDR1 is SNHLY, CDR2 FYNNEI. The CDR3: CASTSDRLSNQPQHF. Written as DNA, the CDR3 is TGTGCCAGCACCTCGGACAGGCTTAGCAATCAGCCCCAGCATTTT.

The CDR3 region is CASNPPGSAEQYF. CDR3 bases: TGTGCCAGTAATCCCCCGGGCAGCGCCGAGCAGTACTTC. The chain has TRBV19 and TRBJ2-7, with D hard to call. The CDR3 is 13 amino acids. Looked up from germline, CDR1 is LNHDA and CDR2 is SQIVND (reference sequence). V was cut by 7 bases and J by 6 bases, with 16 bases left in between.